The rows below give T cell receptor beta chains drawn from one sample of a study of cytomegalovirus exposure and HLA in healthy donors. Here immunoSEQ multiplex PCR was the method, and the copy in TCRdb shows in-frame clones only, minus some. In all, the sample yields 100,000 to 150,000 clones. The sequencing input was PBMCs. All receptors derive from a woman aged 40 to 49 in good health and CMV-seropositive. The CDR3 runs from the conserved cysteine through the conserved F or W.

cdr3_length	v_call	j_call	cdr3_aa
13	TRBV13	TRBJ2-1	CASSPTQRGEQFF
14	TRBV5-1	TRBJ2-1	CASSPRTGDNEQFF
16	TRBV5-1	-	CASSLNGGSRWGEQYF
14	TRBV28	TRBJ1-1	CASSLAPENTEAFF
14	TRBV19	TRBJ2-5	CASSTTRFQETQYF
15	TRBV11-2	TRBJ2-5	CASSLGGSGQETQYF
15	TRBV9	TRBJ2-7	CASSGGRALSYEQYF
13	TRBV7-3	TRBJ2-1	CASSLGLSSEQFF
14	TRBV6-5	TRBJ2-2	CASSLAGNTGELFF
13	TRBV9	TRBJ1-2	CASSGGQGLGYTF
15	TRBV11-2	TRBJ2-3	CASSPQGGGTDTQYF
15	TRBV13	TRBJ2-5	CASSPSGRTQETQYF
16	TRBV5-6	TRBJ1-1	CASNLPGRGEATEAFF
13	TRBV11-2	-	CASSLDPTYEQYF
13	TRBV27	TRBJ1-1	CASSGTGWTEAFF
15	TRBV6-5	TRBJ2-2	CASSIGLVGTGELFF
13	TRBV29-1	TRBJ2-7	CSASSGSNYEQYF
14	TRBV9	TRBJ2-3	CASSGAGGGDTQYF
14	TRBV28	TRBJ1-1	CASNPPGEVTEAFF
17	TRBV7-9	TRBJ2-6	CASFGGRPSPGANVLTF
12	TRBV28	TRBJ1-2	CASEEGAGGYTF
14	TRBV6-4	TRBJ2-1	CASSETGRLNEQFF
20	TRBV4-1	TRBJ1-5	CASSHASRDRVPIGNQPQHF
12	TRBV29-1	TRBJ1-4	CSVRGLQEKLFF
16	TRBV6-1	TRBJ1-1	CASSEGPRGMNTEAFF
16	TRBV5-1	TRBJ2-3	CASSWWAGTGTDTQYF
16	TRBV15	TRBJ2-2	CATSRAVGTGLGELFF
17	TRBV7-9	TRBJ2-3	CASSLLGLASFADTQYF
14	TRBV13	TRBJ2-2	CASNRLDYTGELFF
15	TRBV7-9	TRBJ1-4	CASSSSGVGNEELFF
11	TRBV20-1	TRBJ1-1	CSIAGPTEAFF
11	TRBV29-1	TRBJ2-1	CSVEPDNEQFF
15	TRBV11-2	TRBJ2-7	CASSLDLAGPYEQYF
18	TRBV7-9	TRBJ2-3	CASSLQGAITSSTDTQYF
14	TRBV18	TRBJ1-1	CASSPTLGGTEAFF
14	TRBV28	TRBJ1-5	CASSFHVGGGPQHF
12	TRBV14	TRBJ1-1	CASSPGGTEAFF
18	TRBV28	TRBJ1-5	CASSFPARGRVSNQPQHF
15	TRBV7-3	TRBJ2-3	CASSVQGASTDTQYF
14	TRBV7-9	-	CASSLGTTSYEQYF
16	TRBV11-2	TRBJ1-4	CASSFNPGQSNEKLFF
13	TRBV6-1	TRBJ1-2	CASRGTFGQGFLF
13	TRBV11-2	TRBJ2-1	CASSLGLANEQFF
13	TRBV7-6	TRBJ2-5	CASSSRTGGGQYF
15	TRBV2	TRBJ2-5	CASTSPDRLQETQYF
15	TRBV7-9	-	CASSLLRERSYEQYF
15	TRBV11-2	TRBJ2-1	CASSIPRGLLNEQFF
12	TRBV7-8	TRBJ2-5	CASSLPQETQYF
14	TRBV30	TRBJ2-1	CAWSVGLAGGEQFF
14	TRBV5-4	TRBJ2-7	CASSLVGRVDEQYF
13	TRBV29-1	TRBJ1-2	CSVDIGTEDGYTF